These 10 T cell receptor beta chains share one sample of origin, sequenced in a study of blood T cell repertoires in COVID-19. TCRdb's copy holds only in-frame clones and misses some; the assay was immunoSEQ multiplex PCR. The sample lists tens of thousands of clones; around 87% were seen once. Specimen: peripheral blood. These receptors originate from a human donor with acute or convalescent COVID-19. The donor label of this sample is uncertain.

The V call is TRBV7-6, the J call TRBJ2-5; 9 nucleotides agree with TRBD2. Unmatched junction bases numbered 7, after V lost 1 base and J lost 4 bases. Looked up from germline, CDR1 is SGHVS and CDR2 is FNYEAQ. CDR3 length equals 16 residues. The CDR3 region has the DNA TGTGCCAGCAGCTTAGGTGGCGGGGGGGCCGGAGAGACCCAGTACTTC. Translating gives CASSLGGGGAGETQYF.

The chain has TRBV5-1 and TRBJ2-2; the match to TRBD2 covers 8 bases. The CDR3 has 15 residues. In germline, CDR1 is SGHRS, CDR2 YFSETQ. With 3 bases clipped from V and 6 bases from J, the junction kept 7 bases outside the gene matches. The CDR3 bases are TGCGCCAGCAGCTCGGGACTAGGGGCCCCCGGGGAGCTGTTTTTT. Amino acid sequence: CASSSGLGAPGELFF. The full variable domain, with the rest looked up from reference TRBV5-1 and TRBJ2-2, is KAGVTQTPRYLIKTRGQQVTLSCSPISGHRSVSWYQQTPGQGLQFLFEYFSETQRNKGNFPGRFSGRQFSNSRSEMNVSTLELGDSALYLCASSSGLGAPGELFFGEGSRLTVL.

The chain combines TRBV11-3 with TRBJ1-3; weak D call: TRBD1 (5 bases). This CDR3 has 18 residues. V lost 2 bases and J 0 bases, leaving 17 bases between the germline ends. The germline V gene has CDR1 SGHNT and CDR2 YENEEA. The CDR3 bases are TGTGCCAGCAGCTTACACCCCCCTGGGGCCAGCTCTGGAAACACCATATATTTT. It translates to CASSLHPPGASSGNTIYF.

As to this clone: At the DNA level, this CDR3 is encoded by other sequences in the same sample as well. This chain links TRBV12-3 or TRBV12-4 with TRBJ1-5; D possibly corresponds to TRBD1 (6 bases). This CDR3 is built from 13 residues. The ends were cut back, 5 bases at V and 1 base at J, with 6 bases in the middle. DNA of the CDR3: TGTGCCAGCAGTGGACAGAGCAATCAGCCCCAGCATTTT. It yields the protein CASSGQSNQPQHF.

The V and J genes are TRBV13 and TRBJ1-1, with 8 positions matching TRBD1. With V trimmed by 5 bases and J by 7 bases, 9 bases remained unmatched. From germline, CDR1 is PRHDT and CDR2 FYEKMQ (reference sequence). The CDR3 is 14 residues long. For the CDR3, the DNA is TGTGCCAGCAGCCACGGGACAGGCGCCTTTGAAGCTTTCTTT. Protein product: CASSHGTGAFEAFF.

This clone was seen more than once but under ten times. The chain has TRBV30 and TRBJ1-6, with 7 bases matching TRBD1. CDR1 is GTSNPN, CDR2 SVGIG, per germline (reference sequence). Germline trimming cut 5 bases from V and 1 base from J; bases unmatched to any gene: 8. The CDR3 is 16 residues long. The CDR3 DNA reads as TGTGCCTGGCGTCGGGAGGGGGCTTCCTATAATTCACCCCTCCACTTT. It is translated as CAWRREGASYNSPLHF.

This sequence joins TRBV3-1 (or the pseudogene TRBV3-2) and TRBJ2-7; TRBD2 is a possible D gene (6 bases). Looked up from germline, CDR1 is LGHDT and CDR2 is YNNKEL (reference sequence). The CDR3 has 16 residues. Deletions cut 4 bases from V and 0 bases from J, with 16 bases between. CDR3 coding DNA: TGTGCCAGCAGCCCCCGTCGGGGGACTGACTCCTACGAGCAGTACTTC. This sequence encodes CASSPRRGTDSYEQYF.

The gene calls are TRBV6-1 and TRBJ2-7; D may be TRBD1 (6 bases). The CDR3 spans 15 residues. Trimming cost V 2 bases and J 2 bases, with 13 bases left between them. Germline lookup yields CDR1 MNHNS and CDR2 SASEGT. The DNA for the CDR3 is TGTGCCAGCAGTGAATATCTGGACAGTACCTACGAGCAGTACTTC. The encoded protein is CASSEYLDSTYEQYF.

The chain joins TRBV28 to TRBJ2-1; 7 bases match TRBD1. V was clipped by 3 bases and J by 11 bases; unmatched bases: 13. Germline V CDR1 and CDR2: MDHEN, SYDVKM. This CDR3 spans 15 amino acids. The DNA of the CDR3 is TGTGCCAGCAGTTTGGAACAGGGGTTTCATTATAAGCAGTTCTTC. This codes for CASSLEQGFHYKQFF.

The rearrangement links TRBV2 to TRBJ2-1; weak D call: TRBD2 (6 bases). Looked up from germline, CDR1 is SNHLY and CDR2 is FYNNEI. The CDR3 is made up of 12 amino acids. V was clipped by 4 bases and J by 10 bases, with 11 bases between them. In DNA form, the CDR3 reads TGTGCCAGCAGTGGCCCCGCGGGGGAGCAGTTCTTC. Encoded protein: CASSGPAGEQFF.